The source of this T cell receptor beta chain is a study of OX40 agonist ivuxolimab in advanced cancers. At the level of the study: Patients receiving dose escalation had hepatocellular carcinoma, melanoma, renal cell or head and neck cancer.

The CDR3 is 12 amino acids. V was pared by 2 bases and J by 3 bases, with 7 bases between. Germline CDR1 and CDR2: GTSNPN and SVGIG (reference sequence). Generated by immunoSEQ multiplex PCR, the TCRdb table keeps only in-frame clones and is missing some. The sample contains fewer than 70,000 clones, 87% of which appear only once. V is TRBV30 and J is TRBJ1-2; no clear D gene. The receptor was isolated from an adult with an advanced solid tumor such as melanoma, head and neck, liver or kidney cancer. Sample: CD4+ or CD8+ T cells sorted from blood, taken in a trial of the OX40 agonist ivuxolimab. CDR3 coding DNA: TGTGCCTGGAGTCACGGGGACTATGGCTACACCTTC. Residues: CAWSHGDYGYTF.